Listed below are T cell receptor beta chains from one sample, sequenced in a study of PD-1 blockade in classical Hodgkin lymphoma. Sequenced by immunoSEQ multiplex PCR; TCRdb stores in-frame clones only, minus some. In the table there are 50,000 or so clones, 73% of which are singletons. The material sequenced was peripheral blood mononuclear cells (PBMCs), taken before the second cycle of nivolumab. These receptors all stem from a human donor with classical Hodgkin lymphoma. The CDR3 runs from the conserved cysteine through the conserved F or W.

J,V,CDR3
TRBJ2-7,TRBV6-5,CASSYSPDYYEQYF
TRBJ2-1,TRBV27,CASSSTGWNEQFF
TRBJ2-1,TRBV7-8,CASSLGGYEQFF
TRBJ1-5,TRBV28,CASRRTGGNQPQHF
TRBJ1-2,TRBV6-5,CATYTSNYGYTF
TRBJ1-2,TRBV6-5,CASSPTGLYGYTF
TRBJ1-1,TRBV2,CASSEVGGAEAFF
TRBJ1-3,TRBV7-9,CASRPVRGQGQGNTIYF
TRBJ1-1,TRBV6-1,CASTPHLNTEAFF
TRBJ2-3,TRBV27,CASRRRDDTQYF
TRBJ2-6,TRBV6-5,CASTRGGTGANVLTF
TRBJ1-5,TRBV7-3,CASSSHRNQPQHF
TRBJ2-7,TRBV27,CASSLFTARIPSEQYF
TRBJ2-1,TRBV6-4,CASGQDFGHEQFF
TRBJ1-1,TRBV7-2,CASSLWGTNTEAFF
TRBJ2-1,TRBV7-3,CASSSKNAASGSNEQFF
TRBJ2-6,TRBV5-1,CASSLDGLSGANVLTF
TRBJ1-2,TRBV9,CASSLWSNYGYTF
TRBJ1-1,TRBV2,CASRPDGSEAFF
TRBJ1-1,TRBV28,CASRQTGHTEAFF
TRBJ2-1,TRBV11-2,CASSSTTGTDYNEQFF
TRBJ2-2,TRBV11-1,CASTPRGGTGELFF
TRBJ1-4,TRBV7-9,CASSLGGSEKLFF
TRBJ1-3,TRBV29-1,CSVQVQGTGNTIYF
TRBJ2-3,TRBV27,CASTFGASGTQYF
TRBJ2-1,TRBV18,CASSQGMGNEQFF
TRBJ2-1,TRBV29-1,CSVAGLAEEQFF
TRBJ1-1,TRBV6-1,CASSVIGTAANTEAFF
TRBJ2-1,TRBV6-1,CASSIPLNEQFF
TRBJ2-6,TRBV5-6,CASSLAQGASGANVLTF
TRBJ1-6,TRBV7-9,CASSLSPAYNSPLHF
TRBJ2-2,TRBV11-3,CASSPTPGGGSGYTGELFF
TRBJ1-1,TRBV7-9,CASRKGLSWNTEAFF
TRBJ2-3,TRBV28,CASSLRPGAVKTDTQYF
TRBJ2-3,TRBV7-3,CASSLLADTQYF
TRBJ2-6,TRBV6-5,CASSPGGTGANVLTF
TRBJ2-7,TRBV27,CASSLTGNEQYF
TRBJ2-1,TRBV9,CASSVPAGQNSNEQFF
TRBJ2-2,TRBV11-1,CASGTVLNTGELFF